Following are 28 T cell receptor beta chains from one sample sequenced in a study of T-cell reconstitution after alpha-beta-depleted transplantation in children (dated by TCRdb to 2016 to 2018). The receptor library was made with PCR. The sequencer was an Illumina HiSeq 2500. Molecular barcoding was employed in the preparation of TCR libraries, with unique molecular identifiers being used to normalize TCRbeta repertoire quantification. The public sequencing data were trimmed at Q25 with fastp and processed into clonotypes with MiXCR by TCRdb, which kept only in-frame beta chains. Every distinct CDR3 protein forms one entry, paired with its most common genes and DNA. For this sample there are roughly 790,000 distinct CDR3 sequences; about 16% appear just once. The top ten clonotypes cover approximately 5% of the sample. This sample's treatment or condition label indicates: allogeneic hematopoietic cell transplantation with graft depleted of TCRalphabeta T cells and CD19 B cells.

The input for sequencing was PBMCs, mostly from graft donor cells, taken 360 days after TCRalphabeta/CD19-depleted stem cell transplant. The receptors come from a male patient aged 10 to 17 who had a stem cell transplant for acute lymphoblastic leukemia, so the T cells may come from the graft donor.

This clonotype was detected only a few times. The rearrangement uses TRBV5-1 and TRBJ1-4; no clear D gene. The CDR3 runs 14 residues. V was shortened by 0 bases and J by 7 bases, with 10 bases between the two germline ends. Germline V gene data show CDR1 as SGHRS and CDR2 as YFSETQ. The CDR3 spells CASSLVDPREKLFF. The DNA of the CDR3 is TGCGCCAGCAGCTTGGTGGACCCACGTGAAAAACTGTTTTTT.

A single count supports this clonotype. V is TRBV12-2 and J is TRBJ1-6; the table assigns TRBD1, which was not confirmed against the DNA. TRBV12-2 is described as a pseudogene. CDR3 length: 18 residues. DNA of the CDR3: TGTGCAAGTCGCTTATGTTGGGCGGACAGGGAAGATAAGTCACCCCTCCACTTT. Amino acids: CASRLCWADREDKSPLHF.

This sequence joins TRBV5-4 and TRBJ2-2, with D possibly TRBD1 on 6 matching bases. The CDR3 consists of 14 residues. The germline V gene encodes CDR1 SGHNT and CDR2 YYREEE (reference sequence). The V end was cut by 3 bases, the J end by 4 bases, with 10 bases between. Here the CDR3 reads CASSSYRATGELFF. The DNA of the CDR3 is TGTGCCAGCAGCTCCTACAGGGCCACCGGGGAGCTGTTTTTT. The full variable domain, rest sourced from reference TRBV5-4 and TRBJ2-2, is ETGVTQSPTHLIKTRGQQVTLRCSSQSGHNTVSWYQQALGQGPQFIFQYYREEENGRGNFPPRFSGLQFPNYSSELNVNALELDDSALYLCASSSYRATGELFFGEGSRLTVL.

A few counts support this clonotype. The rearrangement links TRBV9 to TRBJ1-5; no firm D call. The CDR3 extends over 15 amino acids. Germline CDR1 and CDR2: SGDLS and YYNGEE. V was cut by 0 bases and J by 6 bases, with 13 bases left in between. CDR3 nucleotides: TGTGCCAGCAGCGTAGGCGGCTCTCGCGGTCAGCCCCAGCATTTT. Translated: CASSVGGSRGQPQHF.

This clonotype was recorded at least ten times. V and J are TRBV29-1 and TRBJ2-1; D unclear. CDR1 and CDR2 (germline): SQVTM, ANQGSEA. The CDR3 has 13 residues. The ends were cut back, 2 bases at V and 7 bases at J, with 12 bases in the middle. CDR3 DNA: TGCAGCGTTGAAAGGCACCCCAGAAATGAGCAGTTCTTC. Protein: CSVERHPRNEQFF.

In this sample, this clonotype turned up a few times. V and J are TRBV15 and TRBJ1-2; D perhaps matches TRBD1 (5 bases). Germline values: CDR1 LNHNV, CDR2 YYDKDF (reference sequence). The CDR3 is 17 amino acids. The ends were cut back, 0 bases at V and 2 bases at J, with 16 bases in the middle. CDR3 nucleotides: TGTGCCACCAGCAGAGAGGGGCGGAATCAGATAAACTATGGCTACACCTTC. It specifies CATSREGRNQINYGYTF.

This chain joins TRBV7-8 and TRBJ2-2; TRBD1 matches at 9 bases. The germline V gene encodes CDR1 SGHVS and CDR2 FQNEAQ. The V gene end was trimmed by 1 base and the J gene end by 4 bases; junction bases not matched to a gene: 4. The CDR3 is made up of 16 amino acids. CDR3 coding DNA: TGTGCCAGCAGCTTAGAAGGGACAGGGATCACCGGGGAGCTGTTTTTT. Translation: CASSLEGTGITGELFF. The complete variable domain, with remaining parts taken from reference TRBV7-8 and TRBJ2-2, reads GAGVSQSPRYKVAKRGQDVALRCDPISGHVSLFWYQQALGQGPEFLTYFQNEAQLDKSGLPSDRFFAERPEGSVSTLKIQRTQQEDSAVYLCASSLEGTGITGELFFGEGSRLTVL.

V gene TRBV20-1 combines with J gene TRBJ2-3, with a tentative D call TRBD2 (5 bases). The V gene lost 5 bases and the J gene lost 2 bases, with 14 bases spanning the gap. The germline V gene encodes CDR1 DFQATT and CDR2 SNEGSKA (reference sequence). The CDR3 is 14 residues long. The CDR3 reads CSARTVASTDTQYF. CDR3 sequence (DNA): TGCAGTGCTCGCACCGTAGCGTCCACAGATACGCAGTATTTT.

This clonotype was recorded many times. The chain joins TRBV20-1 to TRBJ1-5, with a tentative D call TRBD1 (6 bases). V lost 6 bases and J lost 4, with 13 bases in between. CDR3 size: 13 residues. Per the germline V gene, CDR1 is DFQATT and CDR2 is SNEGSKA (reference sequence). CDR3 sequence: CSASGGVNQPQHF. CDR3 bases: TGCAGTGCGAGCGGGGGCGTAAATCAGCCCCAGCATTTT.

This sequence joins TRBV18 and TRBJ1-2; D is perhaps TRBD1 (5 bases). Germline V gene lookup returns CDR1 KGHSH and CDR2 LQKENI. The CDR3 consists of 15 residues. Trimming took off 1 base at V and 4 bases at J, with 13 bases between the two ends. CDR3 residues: CASSPQNRPTYGYTF. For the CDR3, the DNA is TGTGCCAGCTCACCACAAAACAGGCCTACCTATGGCTACACCTTC.

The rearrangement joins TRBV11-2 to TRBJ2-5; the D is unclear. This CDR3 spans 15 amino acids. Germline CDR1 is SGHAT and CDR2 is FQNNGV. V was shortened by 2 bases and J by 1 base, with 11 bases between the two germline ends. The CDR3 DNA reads TGTGCCAGCAGCTTAACGCGGACGCCCCAAGAGACCCAGTACTTC. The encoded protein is CASSLTRTPQETQYF. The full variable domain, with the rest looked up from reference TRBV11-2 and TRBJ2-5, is EAGVAQSPRYKIIEKRQSVAFWCNPISGHATLYWYQQILGQGPKLLIQFQNNGVVDDSQLPKDRFSAERLKGVDSTLKIQPAKLEDSAVYLCASSLTRTPQETQYFGPGTRLLVL.

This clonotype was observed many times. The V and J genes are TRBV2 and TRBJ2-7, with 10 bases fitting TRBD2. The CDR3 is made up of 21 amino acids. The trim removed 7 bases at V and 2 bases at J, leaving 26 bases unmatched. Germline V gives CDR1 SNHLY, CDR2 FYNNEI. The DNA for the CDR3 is TGTGCCAGCACCTTAGTCACGGTCCACGTGAGTCTAGCGGGAGATCCCTACGAGCAGTACTTC. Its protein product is CASTLVTVHVSLAGDPYEQYF. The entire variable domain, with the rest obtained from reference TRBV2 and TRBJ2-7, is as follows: EPEVTQTPSHQVTQMGQEVILRCVPISNHLYFYWYRQILGQKVEFLVSFYNNEISEKSEIFDDQFSVERPDGSNFTLKIRSTKLEDSAMYFCASTLVTVHVSLAGDPYEQYFGPGTRLTVT.

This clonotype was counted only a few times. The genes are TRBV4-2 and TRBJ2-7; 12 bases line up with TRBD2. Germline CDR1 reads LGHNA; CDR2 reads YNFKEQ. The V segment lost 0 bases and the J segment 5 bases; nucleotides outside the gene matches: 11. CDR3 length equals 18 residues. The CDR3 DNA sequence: TGTGCCAGCAGCCAAGATAGACTAGCGGGAGCCGGGGCAAACGAGCAGTACTTC. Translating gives CASSQDRLAGAGANEQYF.

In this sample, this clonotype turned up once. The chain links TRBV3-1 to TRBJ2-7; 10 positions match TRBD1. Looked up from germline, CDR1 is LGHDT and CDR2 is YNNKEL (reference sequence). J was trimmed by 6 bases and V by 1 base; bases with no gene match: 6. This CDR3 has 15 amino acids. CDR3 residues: CASSQAGQGLGEQYF. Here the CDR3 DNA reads TGTGCCAGCAGCCAAGCGGGACAGGGGCTCGGCGAGCAGTACTTC.

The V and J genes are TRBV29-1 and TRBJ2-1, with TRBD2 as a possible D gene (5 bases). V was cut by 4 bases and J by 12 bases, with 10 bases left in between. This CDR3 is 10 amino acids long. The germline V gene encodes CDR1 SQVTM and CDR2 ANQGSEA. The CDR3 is CSVGESLQFF. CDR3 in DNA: TGCAGCGTTGGGGAGAGTCTGCAGTTCTTC.

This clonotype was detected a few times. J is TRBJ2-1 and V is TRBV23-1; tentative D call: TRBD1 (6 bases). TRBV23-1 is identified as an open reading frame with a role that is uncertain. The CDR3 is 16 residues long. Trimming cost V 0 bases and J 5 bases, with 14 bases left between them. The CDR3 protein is CASSQSLQGRNNEQFF. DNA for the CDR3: TGCGCCAGCAGTCAATCGTTACAGGGCAGAAACAATGAGCAGTTCTTC.

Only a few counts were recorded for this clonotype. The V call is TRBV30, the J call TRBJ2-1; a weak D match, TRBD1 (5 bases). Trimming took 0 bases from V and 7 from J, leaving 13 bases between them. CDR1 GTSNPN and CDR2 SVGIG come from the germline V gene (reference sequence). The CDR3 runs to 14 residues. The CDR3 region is CAWSVPPKGNEQFF. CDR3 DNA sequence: TGTGCCTGGAGTGTACCCCCGAAGGGGAATGAGCAGTTCTTC.

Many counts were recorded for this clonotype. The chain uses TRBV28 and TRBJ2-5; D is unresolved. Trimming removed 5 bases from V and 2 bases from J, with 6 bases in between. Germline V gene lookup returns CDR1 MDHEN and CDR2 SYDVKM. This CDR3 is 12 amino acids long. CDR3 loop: CASSTVQETQYF. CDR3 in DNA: TGTGCCAGCAGTACCGTACAAGAGACCCAGTACTTC.

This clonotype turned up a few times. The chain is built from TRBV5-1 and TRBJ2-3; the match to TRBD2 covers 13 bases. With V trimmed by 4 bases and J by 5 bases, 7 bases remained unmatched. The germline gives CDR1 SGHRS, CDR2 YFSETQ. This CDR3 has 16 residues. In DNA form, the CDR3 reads TGCGCCAGCAGCCCCGGACTAGCGGGAGCAGGAGATACGCAGTATTTT. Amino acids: CASSPGLAGAGDTQYF.

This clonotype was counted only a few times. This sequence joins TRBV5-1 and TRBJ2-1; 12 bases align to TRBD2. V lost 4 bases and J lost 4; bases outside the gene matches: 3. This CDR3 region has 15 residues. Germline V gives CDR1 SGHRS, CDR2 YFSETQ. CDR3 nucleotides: TGCGCCAGCAGCACTAGCGGGAGGTGGTACAATGAGCAGTTCTTC. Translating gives CASSTSGRWYNEQFF.

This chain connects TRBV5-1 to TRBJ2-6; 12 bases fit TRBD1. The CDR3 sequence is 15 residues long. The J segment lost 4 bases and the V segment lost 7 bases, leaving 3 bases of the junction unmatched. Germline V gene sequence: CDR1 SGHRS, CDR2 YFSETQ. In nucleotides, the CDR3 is TGCGCCAGCGGGGGACAGGGGGCAGGGGCCAACGTCCTGACTTTC. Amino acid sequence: CASGGQGAGANVLTF. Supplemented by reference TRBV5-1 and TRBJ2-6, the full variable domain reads KAGVTQTPRYLIKTRGQQVTLSCSPISGHRSVSWYQQTPGQGLQFLFEYFSETQRNKGNFPGRFSGRQFSNSRSEMNVSTLELGDSALYLCASGGQGAGANVLTFGAGSRLTVL.

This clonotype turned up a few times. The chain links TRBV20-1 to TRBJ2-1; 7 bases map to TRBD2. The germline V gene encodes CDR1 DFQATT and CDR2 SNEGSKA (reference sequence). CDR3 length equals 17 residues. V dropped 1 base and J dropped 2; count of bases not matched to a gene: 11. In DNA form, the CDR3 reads TGCAGTGCTAGAGGGTGGGTTCTAGCGGTGACCTACAATGAGCAGTTCTTC. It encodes CSARGWVLAVTYNEQFF.

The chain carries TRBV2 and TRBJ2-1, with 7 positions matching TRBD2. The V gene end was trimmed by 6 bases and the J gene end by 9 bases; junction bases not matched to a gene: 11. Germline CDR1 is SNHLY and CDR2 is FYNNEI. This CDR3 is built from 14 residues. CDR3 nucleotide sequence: TGTGCCAGCAGCCTGAGCTTTTTAGCGGGTGAGCAGTTCTTC. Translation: CASSLSFLAGEQFF.

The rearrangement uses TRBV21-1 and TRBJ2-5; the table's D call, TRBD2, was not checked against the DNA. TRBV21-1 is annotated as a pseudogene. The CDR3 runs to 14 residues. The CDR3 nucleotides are TGTGCCAGCAACCAGCGGGAGGGTGGAGAGACCCAGTACTTC. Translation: CASNQREGGETQYF.

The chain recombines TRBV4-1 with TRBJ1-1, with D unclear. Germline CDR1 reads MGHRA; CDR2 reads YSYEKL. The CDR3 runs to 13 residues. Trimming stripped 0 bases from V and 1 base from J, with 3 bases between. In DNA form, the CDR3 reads TGCGCCAGCAGCCAAGATTGGAACACTGAAGCTTTCTTT. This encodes CASSQDWNTEAFF.

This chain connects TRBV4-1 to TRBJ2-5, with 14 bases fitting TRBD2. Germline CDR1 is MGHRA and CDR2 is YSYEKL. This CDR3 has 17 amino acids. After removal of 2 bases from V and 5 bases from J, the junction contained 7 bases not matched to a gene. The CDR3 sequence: CASSQPTSGRARETQYF. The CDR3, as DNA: TGCGCCAGCAGCCAACCGACTAGCGGGAGGGCCAGGGAGACCCAGTACTTC.

The CDR3 spells CASSSLIGTGIRMNTEAFF. The CDR3, as DNA: TGCGCCAGCAGCTCCCTCATTGGGACAGGGATAAGGATGAACACTGAAGCTTTCTTT. V is TRBV5-1 and J is TRBJ1-1, with TRBD1 identical over 9 bases. CDR3 size: 19 residues. Germline trimming cut 3 bases from V and 0 bases from J; bases unmatched to any gene: 15. Germline loops: CDR1 SGHRS, CDR2 YFSETQ. Drawing the rest from reference TRBV5-1 and TRBJ1-1, the complete variable domain is KAGVTQTPRYLIKTRGQQVTLSCSPISGHRSVSWYQQTPGQGLQFLFEYFSETQRNKGNFPGRFSGRQFSNSRSEMNVSTLELGDSALYLCASSSLIGTGIRMNTEAFFGQGTRLTVV.

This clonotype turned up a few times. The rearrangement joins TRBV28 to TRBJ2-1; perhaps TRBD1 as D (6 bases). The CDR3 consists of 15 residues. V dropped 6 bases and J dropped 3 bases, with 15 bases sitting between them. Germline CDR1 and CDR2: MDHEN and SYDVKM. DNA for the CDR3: TGTGCCAGCAGCCCAACCGACAGGTTCTACAATGAGCAGTTCTTC. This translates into CASSPTDRFYNEQFF.